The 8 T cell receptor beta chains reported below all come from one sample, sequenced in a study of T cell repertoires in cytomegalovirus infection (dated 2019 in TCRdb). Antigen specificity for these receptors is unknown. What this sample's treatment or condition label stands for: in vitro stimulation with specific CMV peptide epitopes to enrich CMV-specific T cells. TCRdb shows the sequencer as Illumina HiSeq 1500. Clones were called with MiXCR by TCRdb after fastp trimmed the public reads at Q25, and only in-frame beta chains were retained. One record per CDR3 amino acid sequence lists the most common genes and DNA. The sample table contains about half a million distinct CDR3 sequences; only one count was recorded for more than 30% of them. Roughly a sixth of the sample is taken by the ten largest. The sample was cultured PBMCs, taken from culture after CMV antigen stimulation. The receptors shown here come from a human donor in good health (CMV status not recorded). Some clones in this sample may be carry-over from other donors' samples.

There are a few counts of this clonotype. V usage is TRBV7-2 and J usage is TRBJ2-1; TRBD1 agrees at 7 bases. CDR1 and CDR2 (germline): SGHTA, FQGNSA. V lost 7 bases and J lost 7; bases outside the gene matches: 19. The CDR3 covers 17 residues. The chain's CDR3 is CASKRPEGAGQRNEQFF. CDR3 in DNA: TGTGCCAGCAAGAGACCTGAGGGGGCGGGCCAAAGGAATGAGCAGTTCTTC.

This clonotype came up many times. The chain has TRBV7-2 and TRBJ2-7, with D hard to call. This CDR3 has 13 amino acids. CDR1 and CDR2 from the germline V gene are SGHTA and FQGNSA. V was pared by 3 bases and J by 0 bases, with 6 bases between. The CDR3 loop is CASSLVSSYEQYF. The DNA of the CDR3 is TGTGCCAGCAGCTTGGTATCCTCCTACGAGCAGTACTTC. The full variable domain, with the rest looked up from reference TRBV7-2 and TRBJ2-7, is GAGVSQSPSNKVTEKGKDVELRCDPISGHTALYWYRQSLGQGLEFLIYFQGNSAPDKSGLPSDRFSAERTGGSVSTLTIQRTQQEDSAVYLCASSLVSSYEQYFGPGTRLTVT.

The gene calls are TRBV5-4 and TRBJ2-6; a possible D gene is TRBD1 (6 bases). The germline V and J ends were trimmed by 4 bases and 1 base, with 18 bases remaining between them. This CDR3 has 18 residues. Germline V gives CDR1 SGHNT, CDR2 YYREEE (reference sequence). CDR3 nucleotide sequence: TGTGCCAGCAGCACCCTACAGGGAAGTCTTTCTGGGGCCAACGTCCTGACTTTC. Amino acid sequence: CASSTLQGSLSGANVLTF.

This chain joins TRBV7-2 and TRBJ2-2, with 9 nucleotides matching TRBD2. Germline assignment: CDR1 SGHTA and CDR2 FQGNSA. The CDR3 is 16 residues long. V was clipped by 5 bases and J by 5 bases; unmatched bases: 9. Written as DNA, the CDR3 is TGTGCCAGCAGCACCTATAGCGGGAGTAGTACCGGGGAGCTGTTTTTT. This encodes CASSTYSGSSTGELFF.

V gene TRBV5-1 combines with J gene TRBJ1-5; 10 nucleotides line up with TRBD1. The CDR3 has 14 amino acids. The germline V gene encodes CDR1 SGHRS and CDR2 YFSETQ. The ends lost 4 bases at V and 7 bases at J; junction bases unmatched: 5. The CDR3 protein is CASSQGTGDQPQHF. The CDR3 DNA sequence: TGCGCCAGCAGCCAAGGGACAGGGGACCAGCCCCAGCATTTT.

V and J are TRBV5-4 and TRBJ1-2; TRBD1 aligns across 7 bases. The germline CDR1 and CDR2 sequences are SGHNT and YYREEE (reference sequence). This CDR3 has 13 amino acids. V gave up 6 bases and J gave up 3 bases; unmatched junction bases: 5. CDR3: CASTSGTDYGYTF. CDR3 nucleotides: TGTGCCAGCACCTCCGGGACAGACTATGGCTACACCTTC.

The CDR3, as DNA: TGTGCCAGTAGTATAGTAGTAGCGCGAGGCAATGAGCAGTTCTTC. This gives the protein CASSIVVARGNEQFF. The chain recombines TRBV19 with TRBJ2-1; tentatively, D is TRBD2 (5 bases). Germline-derived CDR1 and CDR2 are LNHDA and SQIVND (reference sequence). V lost 1 base, J lost 6 bases, and 13 bases lay in between. The CDR3 has 15 amino acids.

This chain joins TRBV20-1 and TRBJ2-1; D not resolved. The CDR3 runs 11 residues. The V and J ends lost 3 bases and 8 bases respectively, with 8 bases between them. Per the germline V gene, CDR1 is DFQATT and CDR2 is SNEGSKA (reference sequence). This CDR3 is CSASGFDEQFF. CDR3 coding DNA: TGCAGTGCTAGCGGATTCGATGAGCAGTTCTTC.